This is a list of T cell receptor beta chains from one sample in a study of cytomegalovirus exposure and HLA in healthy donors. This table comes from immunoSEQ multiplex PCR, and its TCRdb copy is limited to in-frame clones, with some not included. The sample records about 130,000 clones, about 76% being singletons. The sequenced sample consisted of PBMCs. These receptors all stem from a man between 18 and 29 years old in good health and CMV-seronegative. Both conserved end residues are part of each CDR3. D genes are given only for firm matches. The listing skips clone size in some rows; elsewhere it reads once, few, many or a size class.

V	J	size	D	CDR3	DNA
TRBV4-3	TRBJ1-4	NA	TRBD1	CASSRGTGREKLFF	TGCGCCAGCAGCCGAGGGACAGGGCGGGAAAAACTGTTTTTT
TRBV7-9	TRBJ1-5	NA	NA	CASSRGEHQPQHF	TGTGCCAGCAGCCGGGGTGAGCATCAGCCCCAGCATTTT
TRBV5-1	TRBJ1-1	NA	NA	CASRGGMNTEAFF	TGCGCCAGCAGGGGGGGTATGAACACTGAAGCTTTCTTT
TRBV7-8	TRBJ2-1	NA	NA	CASSPDSYNEQFF	TGTGCCAGCAGCCCAGACTCGTACAATGAGCAGTTCTTC
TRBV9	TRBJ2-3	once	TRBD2	CASSAGGSSTDTQYF	TGTGCCAGCAGCGCCGGGGGGTCTAGCACAGATACGCAGTATTTT
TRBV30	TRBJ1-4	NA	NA	CAWGFVRGRGEKLFF	TGTGCCTGGGGGTTTGTACGTGGACGCGGGGAAAAACTGTTTTTT
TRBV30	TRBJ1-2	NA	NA	CACPTGFGYTF	TGTGCCTGCCCTACAGGGTTCGGCTACACCTTC
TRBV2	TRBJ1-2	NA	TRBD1	CASSEEGQGAYGYTF	TGTGCCAGCAGTGAAGAGGGACAGGGGGCCTATGGCTACACCTTC
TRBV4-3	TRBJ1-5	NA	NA	CASSQAQPQHF	TGCGCCAGCAGCCAGGCTCAACCCCAGCATTTT
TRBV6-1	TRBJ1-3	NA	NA	CASSLGHYSGNTIYF	TGTGCCAGCAGCCTCGGACACTACTCTGGAAACACCATATATTTT
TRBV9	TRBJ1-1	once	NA	CASSVDGGYTEAFF	TGTGCCAGCAGCGTAGACGGAGGATACACTGAAGCTTTCTTT
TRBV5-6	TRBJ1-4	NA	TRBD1	CASSSDRWGEKLFF	TGTGCCAGCAGCTCGGACAGGTGGGGAGAAAAACTGTTTTTT
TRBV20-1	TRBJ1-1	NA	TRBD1	CGGQGITEAFF	TGCGGCGGACAGGGGATCACTGAAGCTTTCTTT
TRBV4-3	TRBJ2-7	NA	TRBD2	CASSQDSGGGLNEQYF	TGCGCCAGCAGCCAAGATTCGGGGGGGGGCCTCAACGAGCAGTACTTC
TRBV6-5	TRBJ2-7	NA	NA	CASSYNRHEQYF	TGTGCCAGCAGTTATAATCGACACGAGCAGTACTTC
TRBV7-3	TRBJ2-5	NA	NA	CASSLPAVRTQYF	TGTGCCAGCAGCTTACCGGCGGTTCGGACCCAGTACTTC
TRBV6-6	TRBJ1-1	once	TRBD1	CASQGQGAAEAFF	TGTGCCAGCCAGGGACAGGGGGCCGCTGAAGCTTTCTTT
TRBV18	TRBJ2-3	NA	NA	CASSPTLLF	TGTGCCAGCTCTCCCACTCTACTTTTT